This TCR beta chain is from a study of blood T cells in healthy people across ages. This clonotype was counted between two and nine times. Antigen: not known. The CDR3 runs 11 residues. Germline CDR1 DFQATT, CDR2 SNEGSKA (reference sequence). The V end was cut by 4 bases, the J end by 9 bases, with 10 bases between. Overall study results and limits: Calculation of diversity from one million T cells yielded estimates considered to be underestimates.

It was with a sample-barcoded 5' primer and a J-beta primer mix that a second PCR of roughly 7 to 11 cycles was run. TCRdb itself ran the 5' RACE reads through MiXCR, one entry per CDR3 protein. The table includes some 1.5 million distinct CDR3 sequences, approximately 30% detected once. The origin of this receptor is a woman between 25 and 40 years old in good health. The sequencing input was blood. This chain uses TRBV20-1 with TRBJ2-1; D unresolved. The CDR3 reads CSATRLGEQFF. In DNA, the CDR3 is TGCAGTGCTACGCGCTTGGGTGAGCAGTTCTTC.